This T cell receptor (beta chain) was obtained from a study of T cells in Graves' hyperthyroidism and ophthalmopathy. RNA transcripts gave rise to amplified TCR beta CDR3 regions. HTBI primers were the set used in a first-round RT-PCR of the TCR CDR3. TCRdb fed the multiplex PCR reads into MiXCR, producing one record per CDR3 protein. This sample has some 800,000 distinct CDR3 sequences, with roughly 40% found just once. Germline CDR1 and CDR2: SQVTM and ANQGSEA. The junction had 16 bases not matched to a gene; V was cut back by 6 bases and J by 7 bases. This CDR3 has 15 residues. This TCR came from a man aged 18 to 29 with Graves' hyperthyroidism. The V and J genes are TRBV29-1 and TRBJ2-5, with 8 bases that match TRBD1. Source material: blood. This chain's CDR3 is CSVETAGGEGGTQYF. CDR3 in DNA: TGCAGCGTCGAAACAGCAGGGGGCGAGGGGGGGACCCAGTACTTC.